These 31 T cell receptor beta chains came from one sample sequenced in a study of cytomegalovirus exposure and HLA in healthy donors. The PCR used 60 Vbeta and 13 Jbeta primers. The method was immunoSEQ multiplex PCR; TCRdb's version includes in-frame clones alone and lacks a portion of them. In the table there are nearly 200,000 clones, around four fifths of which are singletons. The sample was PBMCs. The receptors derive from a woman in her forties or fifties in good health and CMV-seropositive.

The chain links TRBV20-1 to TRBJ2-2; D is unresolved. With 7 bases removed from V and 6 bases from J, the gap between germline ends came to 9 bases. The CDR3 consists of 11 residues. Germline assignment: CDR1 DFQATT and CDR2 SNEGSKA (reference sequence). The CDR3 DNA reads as TGCAGTGTCAAGACACCCGGGGAGCTGTTTTTT. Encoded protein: CSVKTPGELFF.

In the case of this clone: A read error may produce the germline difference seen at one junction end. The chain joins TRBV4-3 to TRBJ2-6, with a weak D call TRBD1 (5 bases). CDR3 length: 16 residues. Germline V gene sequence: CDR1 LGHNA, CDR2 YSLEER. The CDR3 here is CASSQDASSGANGLTF. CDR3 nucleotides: TGCGCCAGCAGCCAAGATGCCAGCTCTGGGGCCAACGGCCTGACTTTC.

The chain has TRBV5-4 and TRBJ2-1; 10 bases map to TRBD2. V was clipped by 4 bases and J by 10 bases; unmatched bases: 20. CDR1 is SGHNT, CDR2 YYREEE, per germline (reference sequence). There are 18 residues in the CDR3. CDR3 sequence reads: CASSPAGSAGTSVREQFF. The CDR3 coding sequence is TGTGCCAGCAGCCCCGCCGGGAGCGCGGGGACTAGCGTTAGGGAGCAGTTCTTC.

CDR3 nucleotide sequence: TGTGCCAGCAGTGACCCGACAGGGAGTAGGGAGACCCAGTACTTC. This gives the protein CASSDPTGSRETQYF. V and J are TRBV2 and TRBJ2-5, with TRBD1 matching over 7 bases. The CDR3 contains 15 residues. V was clipped by 3 bases and J by 5 bases; unmatched bases: 9. Germline CDR1 reads SNHLY; CDR2 reads FYNNEI.

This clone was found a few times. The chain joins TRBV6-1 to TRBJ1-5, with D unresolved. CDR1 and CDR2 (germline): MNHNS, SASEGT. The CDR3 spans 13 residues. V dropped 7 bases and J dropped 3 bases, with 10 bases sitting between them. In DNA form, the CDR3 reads TGTGCCAGCACCTACGCATACAATCAGCCCCAGCATTTT. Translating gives CASTYAYNQPQHF.

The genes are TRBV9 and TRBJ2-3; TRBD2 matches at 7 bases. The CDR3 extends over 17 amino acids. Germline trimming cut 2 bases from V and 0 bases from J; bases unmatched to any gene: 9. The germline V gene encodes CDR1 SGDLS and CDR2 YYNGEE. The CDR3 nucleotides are TGTGCCAGCAGCGTTTCCTTGGGGGGGGACAGCACAGATACGCAGTATTTT. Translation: CASSVSLGGDSTDTQYF. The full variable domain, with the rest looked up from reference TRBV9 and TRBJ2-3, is DSGVTQTPKHLITATGQRVTLRCSPRSGDLSVYWYQQSLDQGLQFLIQYYNGEERAKGNILERFSAQQFPDLHSELNLSSLELGDSALYFCASSVSLGGDSTDTQYFGPGTRLTVL.

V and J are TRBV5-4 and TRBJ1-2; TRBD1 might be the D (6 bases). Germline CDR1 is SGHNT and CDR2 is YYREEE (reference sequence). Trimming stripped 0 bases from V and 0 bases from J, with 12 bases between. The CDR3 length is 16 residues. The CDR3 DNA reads TGTGCCAGCAGCTTGGCCGGACAGAGCGCTAACTATGGCTACACCTTC. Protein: CASSLAGQSANYGYTF.

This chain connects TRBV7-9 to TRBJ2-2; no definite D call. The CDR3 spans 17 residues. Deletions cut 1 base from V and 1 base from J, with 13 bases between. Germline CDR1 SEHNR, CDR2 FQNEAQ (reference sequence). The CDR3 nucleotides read TGTGCCAGCAGCTTAGAAGAGGCCAGTAAGAACACCGGGGAGCTGTTTTTT. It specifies CASSLEEASKNTGELFF.

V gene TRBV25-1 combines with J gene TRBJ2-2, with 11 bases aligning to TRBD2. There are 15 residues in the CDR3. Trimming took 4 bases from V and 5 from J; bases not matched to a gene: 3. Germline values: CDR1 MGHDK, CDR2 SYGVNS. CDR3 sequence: CASSGLAGLTGELFF. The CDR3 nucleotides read TGTGCCAGCAGTGGACTAGCGGGGCTGACCGGGGAGCTGTTTTTT.

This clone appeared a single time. CDR3 protein: CASSDRSRGNYGYTF. For the CDR3, the DNA is TGTGCCAGCAGCGATCGGTCAAGGGGCAACTATGGCTACACCTTC. The chain has TRBV7-2 and TRBJ1-2; D might be TRBD1 (5 bases). The CDR3 covers 15 residues. Trimming removed 5 bases at V and 2 bases at J, with 15 bases between. CDR1 and CDR2 from the germline V gene are SGHTA and FQGNSA.

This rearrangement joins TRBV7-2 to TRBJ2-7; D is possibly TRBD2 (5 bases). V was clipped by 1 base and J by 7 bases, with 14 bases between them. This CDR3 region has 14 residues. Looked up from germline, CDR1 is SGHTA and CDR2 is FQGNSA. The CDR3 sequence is CASSLVLGRGEQYF. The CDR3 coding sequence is TGTGCCAGCAGCTTAGTTCTCGGCCGCGGGGAGCAGTACTTC.

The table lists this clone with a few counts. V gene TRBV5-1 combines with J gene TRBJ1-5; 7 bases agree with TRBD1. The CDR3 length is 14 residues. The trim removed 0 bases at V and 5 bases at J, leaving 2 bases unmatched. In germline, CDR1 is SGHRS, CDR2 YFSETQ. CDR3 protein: CASSLGQGDQPQHF. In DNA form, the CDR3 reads TGCGCCAGCAGCTTGGGGCAGGGGGATCAGCCCCAGCATTTT.

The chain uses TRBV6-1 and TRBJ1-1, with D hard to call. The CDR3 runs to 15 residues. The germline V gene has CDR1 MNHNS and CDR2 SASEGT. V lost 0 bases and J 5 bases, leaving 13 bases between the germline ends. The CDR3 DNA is TGTGCCAGCAGTGAAGCCACCTTCCGCGGGACTGAAGCTTTCTTT. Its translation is CASSEATFRGTEAFF.

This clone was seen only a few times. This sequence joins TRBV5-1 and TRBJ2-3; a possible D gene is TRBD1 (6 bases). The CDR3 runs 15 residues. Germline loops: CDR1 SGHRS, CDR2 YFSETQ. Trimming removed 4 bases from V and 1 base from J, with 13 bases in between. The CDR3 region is CASSSRDTGTDTQYF. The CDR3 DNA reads TGCGCCAGCAGCAGCCGGGACACGGGCACAGATACGCAGTATTTT.

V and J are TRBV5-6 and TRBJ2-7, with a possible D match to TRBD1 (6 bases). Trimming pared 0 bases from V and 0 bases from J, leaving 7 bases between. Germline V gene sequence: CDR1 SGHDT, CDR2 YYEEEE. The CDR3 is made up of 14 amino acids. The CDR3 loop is CASSLGQVSYEQYF. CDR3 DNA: TGTGCCAGCAGCTTGGGACAGGTCTCCTACGAGCAGTACTTC.

The CDR3 region is CASSSLLGGPYNEQFF. The CDR3 DNA reads TGTGCCAGCAGTTCGCTCCTAGGGGGCCCCTACAATGAGCAGTTCTTC. The genes are TRBV27 and TRBJ2-1; 7 bases line up with TRBD1. The ends lost 4 bases at V and 2 bases at J; junction bases unmatched: 8. Looked up from germline, CDR1 is MNHEY and CDR2 is SMNVEV (reference sequence). The CDR3 contains 16 residues.

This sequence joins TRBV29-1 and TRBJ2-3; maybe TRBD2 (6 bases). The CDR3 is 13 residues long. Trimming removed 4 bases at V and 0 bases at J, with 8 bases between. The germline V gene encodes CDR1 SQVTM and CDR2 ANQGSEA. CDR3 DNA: TGCAGCGTTGCGGGGGACAGCACAGATACGCAGTATTTT. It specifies CSVAGDSTDTQYF.

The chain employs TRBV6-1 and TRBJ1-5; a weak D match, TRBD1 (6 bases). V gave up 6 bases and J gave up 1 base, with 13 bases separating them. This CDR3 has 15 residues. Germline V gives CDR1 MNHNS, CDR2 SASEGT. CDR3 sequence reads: CASSLQGKSNQPQHF. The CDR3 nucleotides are TGTGCCAGCAGCTTACAGGGAAAAAGCAATCAGCCCCAGCATTTT.

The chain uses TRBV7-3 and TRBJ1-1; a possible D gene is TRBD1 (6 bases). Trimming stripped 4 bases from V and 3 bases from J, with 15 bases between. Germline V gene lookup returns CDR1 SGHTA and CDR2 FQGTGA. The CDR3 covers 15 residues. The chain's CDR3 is CASSSGSRGYTEAFF. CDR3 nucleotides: TGTGCCAGCAGCTCTGGGTCCAGGGGTTACACTGAAGCTTTCTTT. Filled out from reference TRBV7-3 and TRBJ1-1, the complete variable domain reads GAGVSQTPSNKVTEKGKYVELRCDPISGHTALYWYRQSLGQGPEFLIYFQGTGAADDSGLPNDRFFAVRPEGSVSTLKIQRTERGDSAVYLCASSSGSRGYTEAFFGQGTRLTVV.

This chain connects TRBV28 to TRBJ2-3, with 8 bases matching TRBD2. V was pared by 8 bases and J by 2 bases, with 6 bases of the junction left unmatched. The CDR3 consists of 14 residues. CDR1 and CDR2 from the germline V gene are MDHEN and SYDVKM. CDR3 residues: CASGSSGYTDTQYF. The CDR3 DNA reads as TGTGCCAGCGGTTCTAGCGGGTACACAGATACGCAGTATTTT. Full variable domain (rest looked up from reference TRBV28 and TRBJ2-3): DVKVTQSSRYLVKRTGEKVFLECVQDMDHENMFWYRQDPGLGLRLIYFSYDVKMKEKGDIPEGYSVSREKKERFSLILESASTNQTSMYLCASGSSGYTDTQYFGPGTRLTVL.

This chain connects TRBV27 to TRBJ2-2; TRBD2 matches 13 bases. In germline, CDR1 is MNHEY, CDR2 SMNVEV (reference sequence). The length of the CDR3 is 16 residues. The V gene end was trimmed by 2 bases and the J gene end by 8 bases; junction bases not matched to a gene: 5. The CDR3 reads CASSLRGLAGWGELFF. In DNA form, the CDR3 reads TGTGCCAGCAGTTTAAGGGGACTAGCGGGATGGGGGGAGCTGTTTTTT.

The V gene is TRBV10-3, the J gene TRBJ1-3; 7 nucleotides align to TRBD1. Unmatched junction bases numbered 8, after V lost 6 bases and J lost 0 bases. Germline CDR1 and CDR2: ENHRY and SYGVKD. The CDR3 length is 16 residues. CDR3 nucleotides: TGTGCCATCAGCAGCCGATGGACAGGCTCTGGAAACACCATATATTTT. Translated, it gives CAISSRWTGSGNTIYF.

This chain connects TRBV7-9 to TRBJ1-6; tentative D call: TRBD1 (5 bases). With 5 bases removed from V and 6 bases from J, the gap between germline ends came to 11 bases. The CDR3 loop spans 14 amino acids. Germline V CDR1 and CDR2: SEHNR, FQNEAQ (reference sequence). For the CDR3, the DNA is TGTGCCAGCAGCCGAGGTGACAGTAATTCACCCCTCCACTTT. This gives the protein CASSRGDSNSPLHF.

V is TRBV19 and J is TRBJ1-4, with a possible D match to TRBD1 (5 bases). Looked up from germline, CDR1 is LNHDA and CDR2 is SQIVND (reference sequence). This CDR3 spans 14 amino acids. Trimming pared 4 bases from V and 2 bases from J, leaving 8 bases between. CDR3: CASSRGVTNEKLFF. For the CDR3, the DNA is TGTGCCAGTAGTAGGGGGGTCACTAATGAAAAACTGTTTTTT.

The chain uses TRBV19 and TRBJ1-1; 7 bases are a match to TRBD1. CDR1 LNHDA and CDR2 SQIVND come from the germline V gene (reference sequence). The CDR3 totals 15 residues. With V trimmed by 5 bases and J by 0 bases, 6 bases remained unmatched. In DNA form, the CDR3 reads TGTGCCAGTAGTCCCAGGGACAGATTGAACACTGAAGCTTTCTTT. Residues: CASSPRDRLNTEAFF.

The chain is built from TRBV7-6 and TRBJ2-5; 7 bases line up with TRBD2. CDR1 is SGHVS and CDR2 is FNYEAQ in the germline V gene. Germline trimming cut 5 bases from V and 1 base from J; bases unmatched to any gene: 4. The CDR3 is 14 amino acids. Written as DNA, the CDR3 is TGTGCCAGCAGCATTAGCGGGCTCCAAGAGACCCAGTACTTC. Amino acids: CASSISGLQETQYF. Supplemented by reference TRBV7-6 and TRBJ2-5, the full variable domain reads GAGVSQSPRYKVTKRGQDVALRCDPISGHVSLYWYRQALGQGPEFLTYFNYEAQQDKSGLPNDRFSAERPEGSISTLTIQRTEQRDSAMYRCASSISGLQETQYFGPGTRLLVL.

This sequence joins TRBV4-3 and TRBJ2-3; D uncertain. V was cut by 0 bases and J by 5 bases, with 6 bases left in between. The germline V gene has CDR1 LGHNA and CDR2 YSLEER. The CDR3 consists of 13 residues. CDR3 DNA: TGCGCCAGCAGCCAAGAAAGACAAGATACGCAGTATTTT. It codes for CASSQERQDTQYF.

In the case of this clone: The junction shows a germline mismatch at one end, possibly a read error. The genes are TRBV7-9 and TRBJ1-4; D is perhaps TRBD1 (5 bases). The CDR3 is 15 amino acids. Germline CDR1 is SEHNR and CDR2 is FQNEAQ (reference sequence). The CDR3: CSSSLGQATNEKLFF. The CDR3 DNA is TGTTCCAGCAGCTTAGGACAAGCAACTAATGAAAAACTGTTTTTT.

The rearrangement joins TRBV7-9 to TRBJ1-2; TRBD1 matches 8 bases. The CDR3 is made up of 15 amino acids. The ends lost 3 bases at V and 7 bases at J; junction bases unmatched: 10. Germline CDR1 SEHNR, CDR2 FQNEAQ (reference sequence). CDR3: CASSFSAGGAVGYTF. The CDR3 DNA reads TGTGCCAGCAGCTTCTCCGCAGGGGGCGCAGTTGGCTACACCTTC.

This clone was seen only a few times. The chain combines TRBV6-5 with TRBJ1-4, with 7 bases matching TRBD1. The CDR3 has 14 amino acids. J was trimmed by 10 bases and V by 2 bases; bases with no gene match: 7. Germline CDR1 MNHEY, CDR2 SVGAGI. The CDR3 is CASSYGQDIGKLFF. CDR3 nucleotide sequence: TGTGCCAGCAGTTACGGACAGGATATTGGAAAACTGTTTTTT.

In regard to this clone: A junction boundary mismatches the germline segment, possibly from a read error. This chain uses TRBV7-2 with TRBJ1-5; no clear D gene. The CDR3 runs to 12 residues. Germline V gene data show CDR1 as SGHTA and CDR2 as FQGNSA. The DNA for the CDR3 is TGTGCCAGCAGCGTAGCCCTGGGCCCCCAGCATTTT. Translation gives CASSVALGPQHF.